Sequencing of this T cell receptor (beta chain) was carried out in a study of cytomegalovirus exposure and HLA in healthy donors (dated by TCRdb to about 2017). Some background on the complete study: According to a later analysis, one platform produced both the 120 validation repertoires and the 670 or so repertoires of the first cohort. The study aimed to test whether cataloging public T cell receptors could reveal signatures of past pathogen exposure. Along with the roughly 670-subject first cohort, a separate validation cohort of over a hundred different subjects was used. To predict cytomegalovirus infection status, the study brought together high-throughput TCR immunosequencing, statistical association of individual TCRs with disease status, and machine learning. Findings and caveats that apply to the study as a whole: Across donors, most TCR sequences were observed very rarely, whereas some public TCRs were present in many individuals. The classifier was reported to diagnose cytomegalovirus status with high specificity and sensitivity in both the original cohort and the validation cohort. It was suggested by the authors that the approach could potentially be generalized to other disease states and immunological phenotypes. A few of the identified cytomegalovirus-associated TCR beta chains were confirmed in vitro to be specific for cytomegalovirus antigens. A later analysis lacked HLA typing for the validation cohort, so it scored co-occurrence in that cohort across all 130 or so repertoires. In the study, about 150 TCR beta chains were listed as associated with cytomegalovirus. A later analysis found that TCRs clustered in the first cohort also tended to co-occur in the 100 to 150 validation repertoires, with 94% of cluster scores above 0.

This clone was counted once. Its antigen remains unidentified. The input lacks base qualities; no much larger clone sits a single base away. The donors belonged to the validation cohort of around 110 subjects, which was separate from the roughly 670-subject first cohort. V drops 0 bases and J drops 2 bases, leaving 8 bases in between. As encoded in the germline V gene, CDR1 is SGHRS while CDR2 is YFSETQ. Its CDR3 holds 14 amino acids, cysteine through phenylalanine. Solely the CDR3 DNA is kept, with 42 bases framed from the first base. The library was built by means of the immunoSEQ multiplex PCR assay. Under the source paper's analysis protocol: A statistical classification framework was built to diagnose cytomegalovirus status from the catalog of TCR beta chain sequences. This is the immuneACCESS table as TCRdb keeps it, with only in-frame sequences that have V and J called. A part of the clones is gone; compared with another copy, unresolved V genes explain less than half, and the rest is unexplained. V and J calls and clone size are as listed in that table; D and trimming were resolved from the DNA. The sample includes 50,000 to 65,000 clones, with around 93% observed a single time. Over 6% of the sample is held by the ten biggest clonotypes.

The receptor comes from a woman aged 18 to 35 in good health and CMV-seropositive. Sequencing used PBMCs. The chain links TRBV5-1 with TRBJ2-5, and possibly TRBD2, on 5 matching bases. CDR3 loop: CASSLDERQETQYF. The nucleotide sequence is given as TGCGCCAGCAGCTTGGATGAGCGGCAAGAGACCCAGTACTTC.